In its sample, the clone carrying this T cell receptor beta chain was seen once. Its antigen is unidentified. Sequencing was performed with immunoSEQ multiplex PCR; in TCRdb, only in-frame clones are kept and a portion is missing. The table records around 1.9 million clones, roughly 93% of them present only once. The germline CDR1 and CDR2 sequences are WNHNN and SYGVQD (reference sequence). V trimming: 2 bases; J trimming: 6 bases; junction bases outside the gene matches: 4. CDR3 length equals 15 residues. CD45RO-negative, CCR7-positively selected cells formed the naive CD8 fraction, excluding terminally differentiated effector memory CD45RA+ cells. The data belong to a study of shared clonotypes between healthy human individuals. Findings of the study overall: The generation probabilities recorded for non-shared clonotypes fell below those of clonotypes shared by all four donors.

The chain has TRBV10-1 and TRBJ2-1, with 10 bases that match TRBD2. The sample comprised naive CD8+ T cells from PBMCs. This receptor was taken from a man between 18 and 35 years old in good health. Some clones in this sample may be carry-over from other donors' samples. This chain's CDR3 is CASSELAGESNEQFF. The CDR3 nucleotides read TGCGCCAGCAGTGAGCTAGCGGGAGAATCCAATGAGCAGTTCTTC.